This TCR beta chain was sequenced for a study of CD8 T cells in Susac syndrome. Study-wide context: The sequenced Susac syndrome patients comprised six with active disease and roughly eight in remission. Patients with Susac syndrome were therapy-naive, treated with corticosteroids, or treated with intravenous immunoglobulin alone when blood was collected.

After extraction with the RNeasy kit, 0.5 to 1 ug of the RNA was reverse transcribed using random hexamers. The TCR beta CDR3 was amplified by immunoSEQ multiplex PCR across 54 Vbeta, 13 Jbeta. Each CDR3 protein is one row after TCRdb ran MiXCR on the immunoSEQ multiplex PCR reads. The sample lists 92,000 or so distinct CDR3 sequences, roughly 96% occurring once. There are 16 residues in the CDR3. Per the germline V gene, CDR1 is MNHNS and CDR2 is SASEGT. The J segment lost 4 bases and the V segment lost 6 bases, leaving 11 bases of the junction unmatched. The sample was CD8+ T cells from PBMCs. The clonotype originates from a human donor with Susac syndrome. This rearrangement joins TRBV6-1 to TRBJ1-1, with TRBD1 identical over 10 bases. The chain's CDR3 is CASRMGQGRGSTEAFF. The CDR3 DNA reads TGTGCCAGCAGAATGGGACAGGGGAGAGGAAGCACTGAAGCTTTCTTT.